This T cell receptor (beta chain) was captured in a study of T cell responses to AZD1222 COVID-19 vaccine. Profiled with immunoSEQ multiplex PCR; TCRdb holds only in-frame clones, not every one. The sample carries around 100,000 clones, around 94% recorded once. V shed 2 bases and J 6 bases; nucleotides not matched to a gene: 3. The CDR3 has 13 amino acids. From germline, CDR1 is MNHEY and CDR2 SMNVEV (reference sequence). The V call is TRBV27, the J call TRBJ2-7, with 8 bases aligning to TRBD2. The TCR originated in an adult in good health. The sample was peripheral blood, taken on day 0 of AZD1222 vaccination. The CDR3 DNA reads TGTGCCAGCAGTTTAACCGGGGGGGGCGAGCAGTACTTC. It specifies CASSLTGGGEQYF.